This T cell receptor beta chain was sequenced in a study of T-cell reconstitution after alpha-beta-depleted transplantation in children. J lost 3 bases, V lost 3 bases, and 5 bases had no gene match. CDR3 length equals 13 residues. Germline V gives CDR1 DFQATT, CDR2 SNEGSKA (reference sequence). Of note for this clonotype: Its target is not known.

Study results and limitations: Two months or so post-transplant, alpha-beta T cells reportedly derived from several hundred expanded graft clones.

TCRbeta library preparation incorporated unique molecular identifiers. Via MiXCR, TCRdb re-called the PCR reads, giving one row per CDR3 protein. The sample comprises about 580,000 distinct CDR3 sequences, roughly 24% of which are singletons, and 11% to 15% rests with the top ten. The V call is TRBV20-1, the J call TRBJ2-7; 7 nucleotides match TRBD2. The source was PBMCs, mostly from graft donor cells, collected 360 days after TCRalphabeta/CD19-depleted stem cell transplant. This receptor was taken from a boy in the first two years of life who had a stem cell transplant for acute myeloid leukemia, so the T cells may come from the graft donor. Written as DNA, the CDR3 is TGCAGTGCTAGCCGAGCGGGGCTCTACGAGCAGTACGTC. This codes for CSASRAGLYEQYV.